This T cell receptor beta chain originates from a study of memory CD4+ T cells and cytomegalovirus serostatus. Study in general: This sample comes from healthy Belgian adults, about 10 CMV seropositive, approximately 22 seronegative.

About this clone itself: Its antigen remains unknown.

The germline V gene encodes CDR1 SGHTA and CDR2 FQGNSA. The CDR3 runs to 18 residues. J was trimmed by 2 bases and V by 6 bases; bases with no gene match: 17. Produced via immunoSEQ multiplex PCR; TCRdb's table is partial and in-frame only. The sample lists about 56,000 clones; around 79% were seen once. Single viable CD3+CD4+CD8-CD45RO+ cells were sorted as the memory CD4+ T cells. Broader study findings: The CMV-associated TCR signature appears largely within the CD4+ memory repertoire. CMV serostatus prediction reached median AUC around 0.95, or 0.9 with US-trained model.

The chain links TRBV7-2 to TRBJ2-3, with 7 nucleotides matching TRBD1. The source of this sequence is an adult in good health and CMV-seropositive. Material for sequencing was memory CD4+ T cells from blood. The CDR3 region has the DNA TGTGCCAGCAGTCAACGCGGCCCGGGACAGACTTACACAGATACGCAGTATTTT. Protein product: CASSQRGPGQTYTDTQYF.